The 10 T cell receptor beta chains listed next were all sequenced from one sample in a study of radiotherapy plus CTLA-4 blockade in lung cancer (dated by TCRdb to 2016 to 2018). Library construction relied on the immunoSEQ multiplex PCR assay. Drawn from immuneACCESS, this table holds only the in-frame rearrangements with V and J called that TCRdb kept. Clones are partly lost; checked studies trace under half to an unresolved V gene and leave the rest unexplained. In all, the sample holds roughly 85,000 clones, and 70% to 90% of those were seen once. The top ten constitute around 17% of the sample. The sequencing here drew on peripheral blood, taken from a patient treated with radiotherapy plus ipilimumab. The receptors were gathered from a human donor with non-small cell lung cancer that progressed on radiotherapy plus ipilimumab.

V usage is TRBV2 and J usage is TRBJ2-1; D is uncertain. Trimming stripped 7 bases from V and 7 bases from J, with 11 bases between. The CDR3 spans 12 residues. Germline V gene sequence: CDR1 SNHLY, CDR2 FYNNEI. The CDR3 region is CASKQTRNEQFF. The CDR3 DNA reads TGTGCCAGCAAACAAACTCGGAATGAGCAGTTCTTC.

The chain carries TRBV9 and TRBJ2-7; TRBD1 might be the D (6 bases). Between the trimmed V and J ends, which lost 5 bases and 0 bases, there was a span of 15 bases. Germline assignment: CDR1 SGDLS and CDR2 YYNGEE. The CDR3 is 15 amino acids. The CDR3, as DNA: TGTGCCAGCAGTCTGACAGGCGACAACTCCTACGAGCAGTACTTC. Amino acid sequence: CASSLTGDNSYEQYF.

The rearrangement joins TRBV6-5 to TRBJ1-4; D remains ambiguous. The germline CDR1 and CDR2 sequences are MNHEY and SVGAGI. The CDR3 extends over 9 amino acids. V was pared by 5 bases and J by 16 bases, with 8 bases between. CDR3 amino acids: CASSRLGFF. For the CDR3, the DNA is TGTGCCAGCAGTCGGCTGGGGTTTTTT.

The V gene is TRBV18, the J gene TRBJ2-7; 7 nucleotides line up with TRBD1. The CDR3 consists of 14 residues. The V and J ends lost 4 bases and 2 bases, in that order; junction bases with no gene match: 5. Germline loops: CDR1 KGHSH, CDR2 LQKENI. The CDR3 sequence: CASSRTGGTYEQYF. The DNA for the CDR3 is TGTGCCAGCTCACGGACAGGTGGGACCTACGAGCAGTACTTC.

V is TRBV29-1 and J is TRBJ2-7, with D uncertain. Per the germline V gene, CDR1 is SQVTM and CDR2 is ANQGSEA. V was pared by 0 bases and J by 7 bases, with 16 bases between. There are 14 residues in the CDR3. The CDR3 sequence: CSVEDTYLLKEQYF. CDR3 nucleotide sequence: TGCAGCGTTGAAGATACGTATTTGTTAAAAGAGCAGTACTTC.

The V gene is TRBV29-1, the J gene TRBJ1-2, with 8 bases matching TRBD1. In germline, CDR1 is SQVTM, CDR2 ANQGSEA. V dropped 7 bases and J dropped 6; count of bases not matched to a gene: 7. This CDR3 comprises 12 residues. The CDR3 nucleotides are TGCAGCGCCGACAGGGGCGGAAATGGCTACACCTTC. It translates to CSADRGGNGYTF.

In this sample, this clone turned up once. The rearrangement uses TRBV11-3 and TRBJ2-7, with 12 nucleotides matching TRBD2. The germline V gene encodes CDR1 SGHNT and CDR2 YENEEA. The V and J ends lost 4 bases and 2 bases, in that order; junction bases with no gene match: 6. The CDR3 covers 16 residues. The DNA for the CDR3 is TGTGCCAGCAGCTCTCAGACTAGCGGGGGAACCTACGAGCAGTACTTC. Its translation is CASSSQTSGGTYEQYF. Complete variable domain (other parts from reference TRBV11-3 and TRBJ2-7): EAGVVQSPRYKIIEKKQPVAFWCNPISGHNTLYWYLQNLGQGPELLIRYENEEAVDDSQLPKDRFSAERLKGVDSTLKIQPAELGDSAVYLCASSSQTSGGTYEQYFGPGTRLTVT.

The chain employs TRBV18 and TRBJ1-5; the D is unclear. This CDR3 has 15 amino acids. Trimming removed 4 bases at V and 0 bases at J, with 10 bases between. Germline CDR1 is KGHSH and CDR2 is LQKENI. The CDR3 is CASSRSAASNQPQHF. CDR3 DNA sequence: TGTGCCAGCTCACGCTCAGCGGCTAGCAATCAGCCCCAGCATTTT. The variable domain in full, with the rest retrieved from reference TRBV18 and TRBJ1-5, is NAGVMQNPRHLVRRRGQEARLRCSPMKGHSHVYWYRQLPEEGLKFMVYLQKENIIDESGMPKERFSAEFPKEGPSILRIQQVVRGDSAAYFCASSRSAASNQPQHFGDGTRLSIL.

The rearrangement links TRBV5-4 to TRBJ2-5; 16 bases fit TRBD2. The V gene end was trimmed by 3 bases and the J gene end by 2 bases; junction bases not matched to a gene: 7. CDR1 SGHNT and CDR2 YYREEE come from the germline V gene (reference sequence). This CDR3 has 18 amino acids. CDR3 bases: TGTGCCAGCAGCTGGGGGACTAGCGGGAGGGCGGGGCAAGAGACCCAGTACTTC. Its protein product is CASSWGTSGRAGQETQYF.

The chain combines TRBV11-2 with TRBJ1-4, with 8 nucleotides matching TRBD1. Germline V gene data show CDR1 as SGHAT and CDR2 as FQNNGV. The CDR3 has 15 residues. Trimming at V came to 6 bases and at J to 5 bases, leaving 8 bases not matched to a gene. The CDR3 DNA reads as TGTGCCAGCAGAAACAACAGGGGGTTGAATGAAAAACTGTTTTTT. The encoded protein is CASRNNRGLNEKLFF. Filled out from reference TRBV11-2 and TRBJ1-4, the complete variable domain reads EAGVAQSPRYKIIEKRQSVAFWCNPISGHATLYWYQQILGQGPKLLIQFQNNGVVDDSQLPKDRFSAERLKGVDSTLKIQPAKLEDSAVYLCASRNNRGLNEKLFFGSGTQLSVL.